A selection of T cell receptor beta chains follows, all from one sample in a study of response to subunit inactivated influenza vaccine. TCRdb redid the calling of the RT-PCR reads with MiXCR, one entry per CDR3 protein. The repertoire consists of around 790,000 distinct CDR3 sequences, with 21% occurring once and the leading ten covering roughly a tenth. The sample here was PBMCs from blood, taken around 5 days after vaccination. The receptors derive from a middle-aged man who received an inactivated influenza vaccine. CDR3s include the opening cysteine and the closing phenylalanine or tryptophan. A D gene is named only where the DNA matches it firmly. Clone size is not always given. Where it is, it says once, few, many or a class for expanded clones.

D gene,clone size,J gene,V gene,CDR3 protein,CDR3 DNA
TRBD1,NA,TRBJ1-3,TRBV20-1,CSAPQGLGNTIYF,TGCAGTGCTCCACAGGGGCTCGGAAACACCATATATTTT
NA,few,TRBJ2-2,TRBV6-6,CASIQSGAGELFF,TGTGCCAGCATCCAAAGTGGAGCCGGGGAGCTGTTTTTT
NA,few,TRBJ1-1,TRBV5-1,CASSSGSLPDEAFF,TGCGCCAGCAGCTCGGGATCCTTACCGGACGAAGCTTTCTTT
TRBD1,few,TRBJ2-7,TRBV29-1,CSVPGTAPYEQYF,TGCAGCGTCCCCGGGACAGCACCCTACGAGCAGTACTTC
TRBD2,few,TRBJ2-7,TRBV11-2,CASSLTRGGSEQYF,TGTGCCAGCAGCTTAACCCGGGGGGGAAGCGAGCAGTACTTC
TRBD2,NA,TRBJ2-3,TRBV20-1,CSARSLAGVRLSTDTQYF,TGCAGTGCTAGATCACTAGCGGGAGTCCGCCTTAGCACAGATACGCAGTATTTT
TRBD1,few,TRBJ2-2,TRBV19,CASSDRDRNTGELFF,TGTGCCAGTAGTGACCGGGACAGGAACACCGGGGAGCTGTTTTTT
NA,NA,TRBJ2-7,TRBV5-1,CASSFPQGSRTYEQYF,TGCGCCAGCAGCTTCCCTCAGGGGTCACGAACCTACGAGCAGTACTTC
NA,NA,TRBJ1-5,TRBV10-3,CAISEKDLNQPQHF,TGTGCCATCAGTGAGAAGGACCTCAATCAGCCCCAGCATTTT
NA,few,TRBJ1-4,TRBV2,CATIRGRDEKLFF,TGTGCCACCATTCGGGGGCGCGATGAAAAACTGTTTTTT
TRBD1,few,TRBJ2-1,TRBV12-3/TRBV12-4,CASSPGQGIYNEQFF,TGTGCCAGCAGCCCGGGACAGGGTATCTACAATGAGCAGTTCTTC
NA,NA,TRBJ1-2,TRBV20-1,CSARPGGPRAGYTF,TGCAGTGCTCGCCCCGGGGGACCCCGTGCTGGCTACACCTTC
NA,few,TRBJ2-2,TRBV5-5,CASSLFDYLNTGELFF,TGTGCCAGCAGCTTGTTCGACTACCTGAACACCGGGGAGCTGTTTTTT
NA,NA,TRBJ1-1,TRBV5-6,CASSSSTEVEAFF,TGTGCCAGCAGCTCTTCGACTGAAGTTGAAGCTTTCTTT
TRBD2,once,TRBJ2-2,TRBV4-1,CASSLLAGKNTGELFF,TGCGCCAGCAGCCTCTTAGCGGGGAAGAACACCGGGGAGCTGTTTTTT
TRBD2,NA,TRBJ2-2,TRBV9,CASSEGLAGGPTGELFF,TGTGCCAGCAGCGAGGGACTAGCGGGAGGCCCCACCGGGGAGCTGTTTTTT
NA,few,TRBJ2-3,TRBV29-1,CSVGLRSTDTQYF,TGCAGCGTGGGACTTAGAAGCACAGATACGCAGTATTTT
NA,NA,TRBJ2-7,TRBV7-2,CASSIGQYEQYF,TGTGCCAGCAGCATAGGACAGTACGAGCAGTACTTC
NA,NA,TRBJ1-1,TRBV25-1,CASSELNREAFF,TGTGCCAGCAGTGAATTGAACAGGGAAGCTTTCTTT
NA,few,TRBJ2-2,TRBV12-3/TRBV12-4,CASSLATANTGELFF,TGTGCCAGCAGTTTGGCGACAGCGAACACCGGGGAGCTGTTTTTT
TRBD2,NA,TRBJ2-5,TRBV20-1,CSARDPASGDGETQYF,TGCAGTGCTAGAGATCCGGCTAGCGGGGATGGAGAGACCCAGTACTTC
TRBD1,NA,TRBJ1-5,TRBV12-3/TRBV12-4,CASSTSDRGANQPQHF,TGTGCCAGCAGTACGTCAGACAGGGGGGCGAATCAGCCCCAGCATTTT